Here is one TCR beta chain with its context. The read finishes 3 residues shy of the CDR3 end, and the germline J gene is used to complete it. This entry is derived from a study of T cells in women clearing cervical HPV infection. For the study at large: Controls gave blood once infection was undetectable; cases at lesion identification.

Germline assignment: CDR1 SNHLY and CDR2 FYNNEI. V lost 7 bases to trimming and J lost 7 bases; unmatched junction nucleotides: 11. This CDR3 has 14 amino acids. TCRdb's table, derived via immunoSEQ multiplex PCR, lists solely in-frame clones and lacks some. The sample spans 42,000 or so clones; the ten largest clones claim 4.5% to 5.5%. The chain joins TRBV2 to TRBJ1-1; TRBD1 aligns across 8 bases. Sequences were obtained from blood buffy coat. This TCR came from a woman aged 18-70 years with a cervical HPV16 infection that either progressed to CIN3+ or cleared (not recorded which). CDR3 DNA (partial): TGTGCCAGCAAGACAGGGGCCCCCCCTGGTGAA. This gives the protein CASKTGAPPGE. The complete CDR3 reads CASKTGAPPGEAFF.